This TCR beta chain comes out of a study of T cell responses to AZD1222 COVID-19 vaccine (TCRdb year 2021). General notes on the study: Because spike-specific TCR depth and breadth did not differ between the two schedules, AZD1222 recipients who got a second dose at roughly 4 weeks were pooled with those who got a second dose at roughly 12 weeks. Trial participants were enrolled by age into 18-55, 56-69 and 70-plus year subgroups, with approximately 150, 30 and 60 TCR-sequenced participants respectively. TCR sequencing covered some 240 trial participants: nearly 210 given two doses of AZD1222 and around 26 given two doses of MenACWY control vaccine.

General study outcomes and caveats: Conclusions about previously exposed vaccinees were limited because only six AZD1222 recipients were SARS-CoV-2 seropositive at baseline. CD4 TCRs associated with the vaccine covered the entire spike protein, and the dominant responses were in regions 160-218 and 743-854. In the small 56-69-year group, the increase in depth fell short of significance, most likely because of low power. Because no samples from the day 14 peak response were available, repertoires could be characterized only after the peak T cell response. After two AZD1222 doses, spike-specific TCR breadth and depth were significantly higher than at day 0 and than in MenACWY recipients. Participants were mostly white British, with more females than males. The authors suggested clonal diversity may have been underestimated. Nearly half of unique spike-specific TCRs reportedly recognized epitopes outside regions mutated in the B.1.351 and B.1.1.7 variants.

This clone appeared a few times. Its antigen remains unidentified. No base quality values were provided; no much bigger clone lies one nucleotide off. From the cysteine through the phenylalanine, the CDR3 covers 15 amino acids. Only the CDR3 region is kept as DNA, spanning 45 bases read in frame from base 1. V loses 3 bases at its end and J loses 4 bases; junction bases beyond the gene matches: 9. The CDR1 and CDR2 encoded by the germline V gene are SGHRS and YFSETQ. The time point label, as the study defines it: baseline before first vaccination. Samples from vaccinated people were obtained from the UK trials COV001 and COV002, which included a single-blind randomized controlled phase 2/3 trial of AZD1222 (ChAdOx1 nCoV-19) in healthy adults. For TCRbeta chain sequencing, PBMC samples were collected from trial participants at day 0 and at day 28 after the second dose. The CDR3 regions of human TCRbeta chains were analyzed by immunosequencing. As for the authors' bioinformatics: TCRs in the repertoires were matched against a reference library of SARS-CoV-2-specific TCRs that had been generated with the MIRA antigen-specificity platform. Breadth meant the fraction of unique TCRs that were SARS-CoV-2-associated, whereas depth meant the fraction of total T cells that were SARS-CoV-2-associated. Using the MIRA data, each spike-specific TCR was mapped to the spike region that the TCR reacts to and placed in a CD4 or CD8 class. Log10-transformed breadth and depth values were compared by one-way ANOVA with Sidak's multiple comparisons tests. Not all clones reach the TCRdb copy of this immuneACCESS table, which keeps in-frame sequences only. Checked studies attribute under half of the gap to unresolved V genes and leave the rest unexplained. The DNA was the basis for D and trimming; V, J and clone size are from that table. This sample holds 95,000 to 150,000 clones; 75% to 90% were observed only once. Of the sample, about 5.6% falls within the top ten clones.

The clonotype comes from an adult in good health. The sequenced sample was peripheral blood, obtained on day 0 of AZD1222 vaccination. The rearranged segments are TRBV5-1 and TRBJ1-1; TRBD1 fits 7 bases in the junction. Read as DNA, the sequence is TGCGCCAGCAGCTGGACTACAGGGGTGGGCACTGAAGCTTTCTTT. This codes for CASSWTTGVGTEAFF.